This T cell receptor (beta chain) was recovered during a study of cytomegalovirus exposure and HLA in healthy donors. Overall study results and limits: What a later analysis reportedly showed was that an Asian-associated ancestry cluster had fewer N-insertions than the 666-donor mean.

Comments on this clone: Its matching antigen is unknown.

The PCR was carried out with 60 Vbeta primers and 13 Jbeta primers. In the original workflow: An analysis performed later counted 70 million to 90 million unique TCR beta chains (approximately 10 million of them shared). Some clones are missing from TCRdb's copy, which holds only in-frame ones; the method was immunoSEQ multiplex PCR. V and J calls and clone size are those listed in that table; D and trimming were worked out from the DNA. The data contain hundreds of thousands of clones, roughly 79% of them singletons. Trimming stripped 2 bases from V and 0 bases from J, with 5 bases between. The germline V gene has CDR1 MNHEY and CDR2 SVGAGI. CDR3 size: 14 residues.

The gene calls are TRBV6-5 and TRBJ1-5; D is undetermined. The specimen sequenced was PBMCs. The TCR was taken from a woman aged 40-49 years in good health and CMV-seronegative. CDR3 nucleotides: TGTGCCAGCAGTTACGGGCTTAGCAATCAGCCCCAGCATTTT. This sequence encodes CASSYGLSNQPQHF.